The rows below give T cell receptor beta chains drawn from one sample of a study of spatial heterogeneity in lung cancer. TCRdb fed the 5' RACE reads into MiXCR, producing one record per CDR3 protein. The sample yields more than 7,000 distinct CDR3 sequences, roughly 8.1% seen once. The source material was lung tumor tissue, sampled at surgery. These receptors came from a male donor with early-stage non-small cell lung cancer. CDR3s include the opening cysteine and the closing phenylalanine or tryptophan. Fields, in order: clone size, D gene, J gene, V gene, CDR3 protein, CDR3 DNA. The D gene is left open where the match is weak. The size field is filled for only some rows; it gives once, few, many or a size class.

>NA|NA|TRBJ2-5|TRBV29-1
CSVGGAPAGETQYF
TGCAGCGTTGGAGGGGCCCCGGCGGGCGAGACCCAGTACTTC
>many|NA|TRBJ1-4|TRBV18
CASSPSGREEKLFF
TGTGCCAGCTCACCCTCCGGGAGGGAGGAAAAACTGTTTTTT
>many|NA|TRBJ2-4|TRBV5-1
CASSLGTGGHGIQYF
TGCGCCAGCAGCTTGGGCACAGGTGGACATGGCATTCAGTACTTC
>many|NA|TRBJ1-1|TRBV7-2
CASSLAPPGSTEAFF
TGTGCCAGCAGCTTAGCCCCCCCAGGGAGCACTGAAGCTTTCTTT
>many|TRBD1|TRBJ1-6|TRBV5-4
CASSTDRGNSPLHF
TGTGCCAGCAGCACGGACAGGGGGAATTCACCCCTCCACTTT
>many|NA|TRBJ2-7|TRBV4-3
CASSHRTGYEQYF
TGCGCCAGCAGCCATCGCACAGGTTACGAGCAGTACTTC
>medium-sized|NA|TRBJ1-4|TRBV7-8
CASSTRARGEKLFF
TGTGCCAGCAGCACCAGGGCCCGGGGGGAAAAACTGTTTTTT
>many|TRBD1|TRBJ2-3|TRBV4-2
CASSRGQGTSTDTQYF
TGTGCCAGCAGCCGGGGACAGGGTACTAGCACAGATACGCAGTATTTT
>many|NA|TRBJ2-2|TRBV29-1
CSVDPLDTGELFF
TGCAGCGTTGACCCCTTGGACACCGGGGAGCTGTTTTTT
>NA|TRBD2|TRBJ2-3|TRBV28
CASSDVTSGSATQYF
TGTGCCAGCAGCGACGTGACTAGCGGGTCCGCTACGCAGTATTTT
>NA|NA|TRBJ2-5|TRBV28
CASSLVQGSQETQYF
TGTGCCAGCAGTTTAGTACAGGGTAGCCAAGAGACCCAGTACTTC
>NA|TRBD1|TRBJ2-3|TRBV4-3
CASSQARGMDTQYF
TGCGCCAGCAGCCAAGCCAGGGGGATGGATACGCAGTATTTT
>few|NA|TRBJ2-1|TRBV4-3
CASSQEGRSVVDEQFF
TGCGCCAGCAGCCAAGAAGGTCGCAGCGTCGTCGATGAGCAGTTCTTC
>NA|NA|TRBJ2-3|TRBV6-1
CASTLRLVSTDTQYF
TGTGCCAGCACTCTACGACTAGTGAGCACAGATACGCAGTATTTT
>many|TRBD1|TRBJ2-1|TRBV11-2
CASSLRTGGNEQFF
TGTGCCAGCAGCTTAAGGACAGGGGGCAATGAGCAGTTCTTC
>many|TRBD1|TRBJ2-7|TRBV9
CASSSQLQGFREQYF
TGTGCCAGCAGCTCCCAGTTACAGGGGTTTCGGGAGCAGTACTTC
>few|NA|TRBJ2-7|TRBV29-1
CSVGDRTYEQYF
TGCAGCGTTGGGGACCGGACCTACGAGCAGTACTTC
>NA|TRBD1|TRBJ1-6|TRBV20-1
CSARELRQGTDSPLHF
TGCAGTGCTAGAGAATTGAGACAGGGCACGGATTCACCCCTCCACTTT
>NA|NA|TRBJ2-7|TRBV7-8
CASSRSPWGTNEQYF
TGTGCCAGCAGCCGTTCACCGTGGGGTACCAACGAGCAGTACTTC
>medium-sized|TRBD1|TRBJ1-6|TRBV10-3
CATVPTGFNSPLHF
TGTGCCACCGTCCCGACAGGGTTTAATTCACCCCTCCACTTT
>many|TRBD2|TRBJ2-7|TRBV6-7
CASRNPSGGSSYEQYF
TGTGCCAGCAGAAACCCTAGCGGGGGGAGCTCCTACGAGCAGTACTTC
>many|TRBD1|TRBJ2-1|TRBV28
CASSLFGRQGVDEQFF
TGTGCCAGCAGTTTATTTGGGAGACAGGGGGTTGATGAGCAGTTCTTC
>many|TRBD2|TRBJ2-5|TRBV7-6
CASSPRGRVETQYF
TGTGCCAGCAGCCCCCGTGGGAGGGTTGAGACCCAGTACTTC
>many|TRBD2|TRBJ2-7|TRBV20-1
CSARDPRASGREQYF
TGCAGTGCTAGAGACCCCAGGGCTAGCGGGAGAGAGCAGTACTTC
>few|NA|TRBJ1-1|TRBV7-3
CASSLRRATEAFF
TGTGCCAGCAGCTTGAGGAGGGCCACTGAAGCTTTCTTT
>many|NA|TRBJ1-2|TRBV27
CASSQDSTSNYGYTF
TGTGCCAGCAGTCAGGACAGCACCTCTAACTATGGCTACACCTTC
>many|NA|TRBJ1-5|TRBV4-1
CASSQDREQPQHF
TGCGCCAGCAGCCAAGACAGGGAACAGCCCCAGCATTTT
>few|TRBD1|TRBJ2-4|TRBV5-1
CASSHTRQGGSDIQYF
TGCGCCAGCAGCCACACTCGACAGGGGGGGTCGGACATTCAGTACTTC
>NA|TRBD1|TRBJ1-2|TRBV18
CASSLTGVDGYTF
TGTGCCAGCTCACTGACAGGGGTGGACGGCTACACCTTC
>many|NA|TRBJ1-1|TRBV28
CASIVRGPNTEAFF
TGTGCCAGCATCGTGAGGGGCCCGAACACTGAAGCTTTCTTT
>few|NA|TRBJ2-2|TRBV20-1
CSARGVGVSLRELFF
TGCAGTGCTAGAGGAGTAGGCGTGAGCCTCCGGGAGCTGTTTTTT
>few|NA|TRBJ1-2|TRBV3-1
CASSQAYDYGYTF
TGTGCCAGCAGCCAAGCGTATGACTATGGCTACACCTTC
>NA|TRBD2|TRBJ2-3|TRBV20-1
CSAARAGGPRADTQYF
TGCAGTGCCGCCCGCGCGGGAGGGCCTCGGGCAGATACGCAGTATTTT
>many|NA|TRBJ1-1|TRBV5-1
CASSLSGADTEAFF
TGCGCCAGCAGCTTGTCAGGGGCGGACACTGAAGCTTTCTTT
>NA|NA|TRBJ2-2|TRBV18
CASSPPQGDPGELFF
TGTGCCAGCTCACCACCACAGGGTGATCCCGGGGAGCTGTTTTTT
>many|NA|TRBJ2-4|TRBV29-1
CSVVEQGRVIQYF
TGCAGCGTCGTGGAACAGGGGAGGGTCATTCAGTACTTC
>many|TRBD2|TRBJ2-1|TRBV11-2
CASGSGIGNEQFF
TGTGCCAGCGGGAGCGGGATAGGAAATGAGCAGTTCTTC
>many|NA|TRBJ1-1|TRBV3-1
CASSQDRGRLGAFF
TGTGCCAGCAGCCAAGATCGAGGACGGTTAGGAGCTTTCTTT
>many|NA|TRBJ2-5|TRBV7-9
CASRPGPETQYF
TGTGCCAGCAGACCCGGGCCGGAGACCCAGTACTTC
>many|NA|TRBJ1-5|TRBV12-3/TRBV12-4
CASSLRGRDVQPQHF
TGTGCCAGCAGTTTACGGGGCAGGGATGTTCAGCCCCAGCATTTT
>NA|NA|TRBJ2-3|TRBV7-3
CASSLWGSTDTQYF
TGTGCCAGCAGCTTATGGGGAAGCACAGATACGCAGTATTTT
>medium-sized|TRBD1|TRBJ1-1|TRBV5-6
CASSPGARGRRAFF
TGTGCCAGCAGCCCGGGGGCCAGGGGGAGGAGAGCTTTCTTT
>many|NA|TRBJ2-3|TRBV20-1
CSARDFHTDTQYF
TGCAGTGCTAGAGATTTCCATACAGATACGCAGTATTTT
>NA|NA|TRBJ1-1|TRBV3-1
CASSHGGLTEAFF
TGTGCCAGCAGCCATGGAGGGCTCACTGAAGCTTTCTTT
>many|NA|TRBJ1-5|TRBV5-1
CASSLGQYSNQPQHF
TGCGCCAGCAGCTTGGGTCAGTATAGCAATCAGCCCCAGCATTTT
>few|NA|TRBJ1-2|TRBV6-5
CASSYSTTLYGYTF
TGTGCCAGCAGTTACAGCACTACCCTCTATGGCTACACCTTC
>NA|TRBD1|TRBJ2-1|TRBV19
CASTGQGIHEQFF
TGTGCCAGTACGGGACAGGGGATACATGAGCAGTTCTTC
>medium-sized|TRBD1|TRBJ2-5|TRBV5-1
CASSFTGTGDETQYF
TGCGCCAGCAGCTTCACCGGGACAGGGGACGAGACCCAGTACTTC
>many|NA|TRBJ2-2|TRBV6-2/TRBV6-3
CASTIQGDTGELFF
TGTGCCAGCACCATACAGGGCGACACCGGGGAGCTGTTTTTT
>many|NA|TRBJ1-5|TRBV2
CASSDPQPQHF
TGTGCCAGCAGTGATCCCCAGCCCCAGCATTTT
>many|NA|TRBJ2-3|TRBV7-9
CASSLAAGTTDTQYF
TGTGCCAGCAGCTTAGCGGCGGGAACCACAGATACGCAGTATTTT
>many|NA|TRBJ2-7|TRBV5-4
CASSFYSAAYEQYF
TGTGCCAGCAGCTTCTACTCCGCGGCCTACGAGCAGTACTTC
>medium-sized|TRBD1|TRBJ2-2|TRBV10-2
CASSEGTGAGTGELFF
TGCGCCAGCAGTGAGGGCACAGGGGCGGGCACCGGGGAGCTGTTTTTT